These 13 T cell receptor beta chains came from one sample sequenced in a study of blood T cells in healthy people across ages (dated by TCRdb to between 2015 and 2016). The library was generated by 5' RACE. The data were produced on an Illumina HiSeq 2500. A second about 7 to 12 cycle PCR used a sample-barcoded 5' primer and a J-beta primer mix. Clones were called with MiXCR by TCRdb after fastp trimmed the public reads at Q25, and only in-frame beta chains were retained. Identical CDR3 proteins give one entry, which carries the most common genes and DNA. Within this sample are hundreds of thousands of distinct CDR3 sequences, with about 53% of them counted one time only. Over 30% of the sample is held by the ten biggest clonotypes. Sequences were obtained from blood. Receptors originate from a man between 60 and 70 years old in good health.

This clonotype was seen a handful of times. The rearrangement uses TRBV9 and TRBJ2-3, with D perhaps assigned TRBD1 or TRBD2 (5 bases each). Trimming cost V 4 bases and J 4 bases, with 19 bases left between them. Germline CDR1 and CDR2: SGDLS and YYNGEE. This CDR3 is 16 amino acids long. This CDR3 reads CASSPHGWGLSDTQYF. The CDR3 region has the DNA TGTGCCAGCAGCCCCCATGGCTGGGGGTTGTCAGATACGCAGTATTTT. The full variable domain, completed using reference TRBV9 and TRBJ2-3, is DSGVTQTPKHLITATGQRVTLRCSPRSGDLSVYWYQQSLDQGLQFLIQYYNGEERAKGNILERFSAQQFPDLHSELNLSSLELGDSALYFCASSPHGWGLSDTQYFGPGTRLTVL.

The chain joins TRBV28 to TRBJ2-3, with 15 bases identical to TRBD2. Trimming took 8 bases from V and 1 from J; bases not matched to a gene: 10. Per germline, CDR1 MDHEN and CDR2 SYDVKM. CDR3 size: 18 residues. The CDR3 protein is CASPPAGLAGGGTDTQYF. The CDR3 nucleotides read TGTGCCAGCCCTCCCGCGGGACTAGCGGGGGGAGGCACAGATACGCAGTATTTT.

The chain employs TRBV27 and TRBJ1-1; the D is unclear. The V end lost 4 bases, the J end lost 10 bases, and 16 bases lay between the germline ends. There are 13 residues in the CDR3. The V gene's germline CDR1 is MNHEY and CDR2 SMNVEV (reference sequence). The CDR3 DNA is TGTGCCAGCAGTTCCCCGACCGGATTGGGAGCTTTCTTT. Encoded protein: CASSSPTGLGAFF.

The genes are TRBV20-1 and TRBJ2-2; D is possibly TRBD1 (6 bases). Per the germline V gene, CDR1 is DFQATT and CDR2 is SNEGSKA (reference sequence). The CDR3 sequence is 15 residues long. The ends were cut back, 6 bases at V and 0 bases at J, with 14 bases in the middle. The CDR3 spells CSAKTGRANTGELFF. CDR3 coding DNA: TGCAGTGCAAAGACAGGACGCGCGAACACCGGGGAGCTGTTTTTT.

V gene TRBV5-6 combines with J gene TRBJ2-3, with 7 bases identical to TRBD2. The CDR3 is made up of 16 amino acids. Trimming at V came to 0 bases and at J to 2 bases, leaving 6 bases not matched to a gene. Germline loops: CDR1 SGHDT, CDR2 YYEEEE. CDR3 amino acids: CASSLGTSPLTDTQYF. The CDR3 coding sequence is TGTGCCAGCAGCTTGGGGACTAGTCCACTCACAGATACGCAGTATTTT.

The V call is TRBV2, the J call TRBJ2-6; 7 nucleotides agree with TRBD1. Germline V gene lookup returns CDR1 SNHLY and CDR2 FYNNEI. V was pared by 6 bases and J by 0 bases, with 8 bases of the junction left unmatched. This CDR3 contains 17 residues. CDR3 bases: TGTGCCAGCAGCGGAACTAACAGGGGCTCTGGGGCCAACGTCCTGACTTTC. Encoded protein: CASSGTNRGSGANVLTF.

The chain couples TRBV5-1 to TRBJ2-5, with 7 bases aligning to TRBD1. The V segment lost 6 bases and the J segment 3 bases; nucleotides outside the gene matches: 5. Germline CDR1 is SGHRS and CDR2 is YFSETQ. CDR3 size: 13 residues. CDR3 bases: TGCGCCAGCACCGACAGGGCTGAAGAGACCCAGTACTTC. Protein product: CASTDRAEETQYF.

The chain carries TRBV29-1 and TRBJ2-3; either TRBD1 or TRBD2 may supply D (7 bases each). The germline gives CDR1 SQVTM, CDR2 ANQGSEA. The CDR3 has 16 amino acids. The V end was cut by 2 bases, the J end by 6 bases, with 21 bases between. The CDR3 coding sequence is TGCAGCGTTGAACAGTCCCAGGGGGGGGGTGGCGATACGCAGTATTTT. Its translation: CSVEQSQGGGGDTQYF.

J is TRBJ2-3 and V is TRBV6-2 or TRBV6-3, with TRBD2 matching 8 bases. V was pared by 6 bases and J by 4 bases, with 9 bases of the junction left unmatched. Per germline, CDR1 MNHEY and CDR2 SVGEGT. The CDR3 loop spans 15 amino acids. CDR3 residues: CASREPGLDPDTQYF. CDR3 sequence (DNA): TGTGCCAGCAGAGAACCGGGACTAGATCCAGATACGCAGTATTTT.

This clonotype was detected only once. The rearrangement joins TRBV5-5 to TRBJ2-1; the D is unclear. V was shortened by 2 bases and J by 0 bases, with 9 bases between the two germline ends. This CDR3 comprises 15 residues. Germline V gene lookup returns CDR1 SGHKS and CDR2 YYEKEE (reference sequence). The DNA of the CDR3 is TGTGCCAGCAGCTTCGCAGAGCACTCCTACAATGAGCAGTTCTTC. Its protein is CASSFAEHSYNEQFF. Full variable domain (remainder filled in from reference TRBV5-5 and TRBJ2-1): DAGVTQSPTHLIKTRGQQVTLRCSPISGHKSVSWYQQVLGQGPQFIFQYYEKEERGRGNFPDRFSARQFPNYSSELNVNALLLGDSALYLCASSFAEHSYNEQFFGPGTRLTVL.

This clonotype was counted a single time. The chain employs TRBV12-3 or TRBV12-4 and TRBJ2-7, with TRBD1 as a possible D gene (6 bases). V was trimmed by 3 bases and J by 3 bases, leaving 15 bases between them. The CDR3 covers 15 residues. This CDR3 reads CASSFPGTRYYEQYF. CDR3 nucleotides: TGTGCCAGCAGTTTCCCCGGGACAAGATACTACGAGCAGTACTTC.

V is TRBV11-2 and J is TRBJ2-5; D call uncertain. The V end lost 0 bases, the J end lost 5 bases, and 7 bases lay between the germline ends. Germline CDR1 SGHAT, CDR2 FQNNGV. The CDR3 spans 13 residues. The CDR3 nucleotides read TGTGCCAGCAGCTTAGACTGGTCTGAGACCCAGTACTTC. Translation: CASSLDWSETQYF.

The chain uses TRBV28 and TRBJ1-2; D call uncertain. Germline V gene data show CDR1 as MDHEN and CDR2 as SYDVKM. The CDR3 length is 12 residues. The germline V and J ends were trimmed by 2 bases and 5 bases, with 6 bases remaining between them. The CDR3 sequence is CASSLIAYGYTF. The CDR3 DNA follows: TGTGCCAGCAGTTTAATAGCGTATGGCTACACCTTC.